This T cell receptor (beta chain) was sequenced for a study of cytomegalovirus exposure and HLA in healthy donors. Study details: Inside one of the first data releases sat around 77 million unique TCRs taken from HLA-typed donors.

Study-level results: Immune exposure was documented only through CMV serostatus.

Germline V CDR1 and CDR2: SSHAT, FNYEAQ (reference sequence). The length of the CDR3 is 14 residues. Researchers ran the PCR with 60 Vbeta and 13 Jbeta primers. Profiled with immunoSEQ multiplex PCR; TCRdb holds only in-frame clones, not every one. The sample lists about 160,000 clones; around 80% were seen once. As concerns this clone: Its antigen is not identified. One end of the junction fails to match germline, which may point to a read error.

The sequence came from a male donor in good health and CMV-seropositive. The source material was PBMCs. The gene calls are TRBV7-7 and TRBJ2-3, with a tentative D call TRBD2 (5 bases). CDR3 amino acids: CASTPGPGADTQYF. The CDR3 region has the DNA TGTGCTAGCACCCCGGGCCCCGGGGCAGATACGCAGTATTTT.